Listed below are T cell receptor beta chains from one sample, sequenced in a study of blood T cell repertoires in COVID-19. TCRdb's table, derived via immunoSEQ multiplex PCR, lists solely in-frame clones and lacks some. In the table there are 87,000 or so clones, about nine tenths of which are singletons. The source material was peripheral blood. The receptors here all came from a woman of 80 years or more with acute or convalescent COVID-19. CDR3s include the opening cysteine and the closing phenylalanine or tryptophan. D genes are given only for firm matches. Some rows mark clone size as missing; the rest say once, few, many or name a class of expanded clone.

J gene: TRBJ1-5; V gene: TRBV27; clone size: once; D gene: TRBD1; CDR3 length: 15; CDR3 DNA: TGTGCCAGCCTCGAATACAGGGGAAGCAATCAGCCCCAGCATTTT; CDR3 protein: CASLEYRGSNQPQHF
J gene: TRBJ2-1; V gene: TRBV11-2; clone size: .; D gene: TRBD2; CDR3 length: 13; CDR3 DNA: TGTGCCAGCACCCGAGCGGGAGGAGGGGAGCAGTTCTTC; CDR3 protein: CASTRAGGGEQFF
J gene: TRBJ1-1; V gene: TRBV2; clone size: .; D gene: .; CDR3 length: 13; CDR3 DNA: TGTGCCAGCAGTGCGCGGAGGAACACTGAAGCTTTCTTT; CDR3 protein: CASSARRNTEAFF
J gene: TRBJ2-7; V gene: TRBV7-2; clone size: .; D gene: .; CDR3 length: 15; CDR3 DNA: TGTGCCAGCAGCTTCCGGCGGGGGCTGTCCTACGAGCAGTACTTC; CDR3 protein: CASSFRRGLSYEQYF
J gene: TRBJ1-5; V gene: TRBV6-5; clone size: .; D gene: TRBD1; CDR3 length: 12; CDR3 DNA: TGTGCCAGCAGAGGGACAGGACAGCCCCAGCATTTT; CDR3 protein: CASRGTGQPQHF
J gene: TRBJ1-2; V gene: TRBV6-2/TRBV6-3; clone size: .; D gene: TRBD1; CDR3 length: 15; CDR3 DNA: TGTGCCAGCAGTTACGGGACAGGGTCTACCTATGGCTACACCTTC; CDR3 protein: CASSYGTGSTYGYTF
J gene: TRBJ1-2; V gene: TRBV11-2; clone size: .; D gene: .; CDR3 length: 14; CDR3 DNA: TGTGCCAGCAGCATACAGCAGGGGTTAGGAGGCTACACCTTC; CDR3 protein: CASSIQQGLGGYTF
J gene: TRBJ1-1; V gene: TRBV6-5; clone size: .; D gene: .; CDR3 length: 14; CDR3 DNA: TGTGCCAGCATCCCCCGCAGGGGTAGGACTGAAGCTTTCTTT; CDR3 protein: CASIPRRGRTEAFF
J gene: TRBJ2-5; V gene: TRBV13; clone size: few; D gene: TRBD2; CDR3 length: 15; CDR3 DNA: TGTGCCAGCAGCTCGGGACTAGCGGCACAAGAGACCCAGTACTTC; CDR3 protein: CASSSGLAAQETQYF
J gene: TRBJ2-1; V gene: TRBV9; clone size: .; D gene: .; CDR3 length: 14; CDR3 DNA: TGTGCCAGCAGCGTAGTCGGGGAATCCAATGAGCAGTTCTTC; CDR3 protein: CASSVVGESNEQFF
J gene: TRBJ2-3; V gene: TRBV5-4; clone size: .; D gene: .; CDR3 length: 15; CDR3 DNA: TGTGCCAGCAGCCCCGGTGTATCTAGCACAGATACGCAGTATTTT; CDR3 protein: CASSPGVSSTDTQYF
J gene: TRBJ1-5; V gene: TRBV7-7; clone size: .; D gene: .; CDR3 length: 15; CDR3 DNA: TGTGCTAGCAGCTTCGGGGAGGGGAGCAATCAGCCCCAGCATTTT; CDR3 protein: CASSFGEGSNQPQHF
J gene: TRBJ2-3; V gene: TRBV9; clone size: .; D gene: TRBD1; CDR3 length: 15; CDR3 DNA: TGTGCCAGCAGCGTAGTGGACAGGGCCACAGATACGCAGTATTTT; CDR3 protein: CASSVVDRATDTQYF
J gene: TRBJ2-7; V gene: TRBV19; clone size: .; D gene: TRBD2; CDR3 length: 15; CDR3 DNA: TGTGCCAGTAGTATGGGCCTAGCGGGAGGTTACGAGCAGTACTTC; CDR3 protein: CASSMGLAGGYEQYF
J gene: TRBJ2-1; V gene: TRBV5-6; clone size: .; D gene: .; CDR3 length: 16; CDR3 DNA: TGTGCCAGCAGCTCCCTCGGCAGGGATATTTACAATGAGCAGTTCTTC; CDR3 protein: CASSSLGRDIYNEQFF
J gene: TRBJ2-1; V gene: TRBV7-2; clone size: .; D gene: .; CDR3 length: 14; CDR3 DNA: TGTGCCAGCAGCCCATTGAGGGGGGGAAATGAGCAGTTCTTC; CDR3 protein: CASSPLRGGNEQFF
J gene: TRBJ1-1; V gene: TRBV6-5; clone size: .; D gene: TRBD1; CDR3 length: 14; CDR3 DNA: TGTGCCAGCAGCCCCGACAGGGAGGTCACTGAAGCTTTCTTT; CDR3 protein: CASSPDREVTEAFF
J gene: TRBJ2-7; V gene: TRBV7-9; clone size: .; D gene: .; CDR3 length: 15; CDR3 DNA: TGTGCCAGCAGCGGCTTCCTAGAAGACGCCTACGAGCAGTACTTC; CDR3 protein: CASSGFLEDAYEQYF
J gene: TRBJ2-5; V gene: TRBV1; clone size: .; D gene: .; CDR3 length: 15; CDR3 DNA: TGCACCAGCAGCTCAAGAAAGACTTCCCAAGAGACCCAGTACTTC; CDR3 protein: CTSSSRKTSQETQYF
J gene: TRBJ2-1; V gene: TRBV24-1; clone size: once; D gene: TRBD1; CDR3 length: 16; CDR3 DNA: TGTGCCACCAGTGATCAAGATTCGGGACAGATCAATGAGCAGTTCTTC; CDR3 protein: CATSDQDSGQINEQFF
J gene: TRBJ2-5; V gene: TRBV7-2; clone size: .; D gene: TRBD2; CDR3 length: 15; CDR3 DNA: TGTGCCAGCAGCTCAAGGCGGGGGGCCCTAGGGACCCAGTACTTC; CDR3 protein: CASSSRRGALGTQYF
J gene: TRBJ2-1; V gene: TRBV10-3; clone size: .; D gene: TRBD2; CDR3 length: 13; CDR3 DNA: TGTGCCATCAGTGAGGGGACTAGCGGAGAGCAGTTCTTC; CDR3 protein: CAISEGTSGEQFF
J gene: TRBJ2-5; V gene: TRBV27; clone size: .; D gene: .; CDR3 length: 15; CDR3 DNA: TGTGCCAGCAGTTTAATGGCTAGCTATCAAGAGACCCAGTACTTC; CDR3 protein: CASSLMASYQETQYF
J gene: TRBJ1-4; V gene: TRBV5-1; clone size: once; D gene: .; CDR3 length: 15; CDR3 DNA: TGCGCCAGCAGCTTGAGCACCTCAACTAATGAAAAACTGTTTTTT; CDR3 protein: CASSLSTSTNEKLFF
J gene: TRBJ2-1; V gene: TRBV7-2; clone size: .; D gene: TRBD2; CDR3 length: 11; CDR3 DNA: TGTGCCAGCAGCCAAGCGGGGGAGCAGTTCTTC; CDR3 protein: CASSQAGEQFF
J gene: TRBJ1-6; V gene: TRBV6-1; clone size: .; D gene: TRBD1; CDR3 length: 14; CDR3 DNA: TGTGCCAGCAGGGACAGGGGGCGCGAATCACCCCTCCACTTT; CDR3 protein: CASRDRGRESPLHF
J gene: TRBJ2-6; V gene: TRBV9; clone size: .; D gene: TRBD2; CDR3 length: 17; CDR3 DNA: TGTGCCAGCAGTCCAACTAGCGGGGGATCTGGGGCCAACGTCCTGACTTTC; CDR3 protein: CASSPTSGGSGANVLTF
J gene: TRBJ2-7; V gene: TRBV5-1; clone size: .; D gene: TRBD2; CDR3 length: 14; CDR3 DNA: TGCGCCAGCAGCAACCCGGGACTATATTACGAGCAGTACTTC; CDR3 protein: CASSNPGLYYEQYF
J gene: TRBJ1-1; V gene: TRBV5-1; clone size: .; D gene: TRBD1; CDR3 length: 16; CDR3 DNA: TGCGCCAGCAGCTCCTCCTCCGGGACAGGGAACACTGAAGCTTTCTTT; CDR3 protein: CASSSSSGTGNTEAFF